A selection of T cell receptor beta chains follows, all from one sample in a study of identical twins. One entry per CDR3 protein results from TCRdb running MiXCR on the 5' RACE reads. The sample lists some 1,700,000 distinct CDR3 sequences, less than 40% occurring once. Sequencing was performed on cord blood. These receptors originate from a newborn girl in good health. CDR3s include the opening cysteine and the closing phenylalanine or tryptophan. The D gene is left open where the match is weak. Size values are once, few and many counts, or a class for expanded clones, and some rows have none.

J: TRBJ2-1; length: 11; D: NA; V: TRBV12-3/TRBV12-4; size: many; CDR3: CASSWHNEQFF; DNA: TGTGCCAGCAGTTGGCACAATGAGCAGTTCTTC
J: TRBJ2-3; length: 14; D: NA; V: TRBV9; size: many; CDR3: CASSSQVFTDTQYF; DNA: TGTGCCAGCAGCTCCCAGGTTTTTACAGATACGCAGTATTTT
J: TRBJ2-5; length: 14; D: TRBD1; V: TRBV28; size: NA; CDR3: CASSSDRVLATQYF; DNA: TGTGCCAGCAGTTCAGACAGGGTTTTGGCGACCCAGTACTTC
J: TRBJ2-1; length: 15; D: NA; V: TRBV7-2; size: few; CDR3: CASTSAWSDGNEQFF; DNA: TGTGCCAGCACTTCTGCTTGGTCAGACGGCAATGAGCAGTTCTTC
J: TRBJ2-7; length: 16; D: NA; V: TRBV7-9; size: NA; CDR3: CASSLTGSGKRYEQYF; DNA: TGTGCCAGCAGCTTAACCGGGTCAGGGAAAAGGTATGAGCAGTACTTC
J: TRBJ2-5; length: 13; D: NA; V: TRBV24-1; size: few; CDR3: CATSGDNQETQYF; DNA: TGTGCCACCAGTGGGGACAACCAAGAGACCCAGTACTTC
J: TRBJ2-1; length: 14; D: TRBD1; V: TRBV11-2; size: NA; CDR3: CASSFGQVGNEQFF; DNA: TGTGCCAGCAGCTTCGGACAGGTGGGCAATGAGCAGTTCTTC
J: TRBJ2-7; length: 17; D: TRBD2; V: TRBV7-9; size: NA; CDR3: CASSLGPYGTTTYEQYF; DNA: TGTGCCAGCAGCCTCGGACCCTACGGGACTACCACCTACGAGCAGTACTTC
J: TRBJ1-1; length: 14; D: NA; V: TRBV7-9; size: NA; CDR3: CASSEYRVSTEAFF; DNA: TGTGCCAGCAGCGAATACAGGGTATCCACTGAAGCTTTCTTT
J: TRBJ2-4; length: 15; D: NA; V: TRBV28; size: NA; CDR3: CASSLFPEAKNIQYF; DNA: TGTGCCAGCAGTTTATTCCCAGAAGCCAAAAACATTCAGTACTTC
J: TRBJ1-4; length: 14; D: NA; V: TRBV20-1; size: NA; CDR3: CSASGGTTNEKLFF; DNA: TGCAGTGCTAGCGGCGGCACAACTAATGAAAAACTGTTTTTT
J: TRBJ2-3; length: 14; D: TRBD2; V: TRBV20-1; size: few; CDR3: CSARTSGRYSTQYF; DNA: TGCAGTGCTAGGACTAGCGGGAGGTATAGTACGCAGTATTTT
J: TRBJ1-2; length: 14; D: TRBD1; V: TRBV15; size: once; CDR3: CATRRQGADYGYTF; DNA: TGTGCCACCAGGCGACAGGGGGCGGACTATGGCTACACCTTC
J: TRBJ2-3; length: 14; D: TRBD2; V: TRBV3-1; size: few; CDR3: CASSRRRESNTQYF; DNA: TGTGCCAGCAGCCGAAGGCGGGAGAGTAATACGCAGTATTTT
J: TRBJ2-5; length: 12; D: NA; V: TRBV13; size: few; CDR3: CASSLGAREQYF; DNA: TGTGCCAGCAGCTTGGGGGCAAGGGAGCAGTACTTC
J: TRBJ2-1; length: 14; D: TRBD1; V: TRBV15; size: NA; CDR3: CATSRDRLGNEQFF; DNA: TGTGCCACTTCCCGGGACAGGCTTGGCAATGAGCAGTTCTTC
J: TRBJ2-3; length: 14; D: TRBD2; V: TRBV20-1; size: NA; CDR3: CSARAGLVTDTQYF; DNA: TGCAGTGCTAGAGCCGGACTAGTGACAGATACGCAGTATTTT
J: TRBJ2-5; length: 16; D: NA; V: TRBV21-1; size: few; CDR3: CASSTRQGNPQETQYF; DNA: TGTGCCAGCAGCACACGACAGGGAAACCCTCAAGAGACCCAGTACTTC
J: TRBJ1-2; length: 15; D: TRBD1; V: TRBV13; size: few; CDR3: CASSLARTGRYGYTF; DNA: TGTGCCAGCAGCTTAGCCCGGACAGGGAGGTATGGCTACACCTTC
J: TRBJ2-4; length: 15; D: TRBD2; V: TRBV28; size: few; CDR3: CASSPEREEEGIQYF; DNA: TGTGCCAGCAGTCCAGAGCGGGAGGAAGAGGGGATTCAGTACTTC
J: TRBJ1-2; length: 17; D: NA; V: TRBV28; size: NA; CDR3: CASSFPSRAGISYGYTF; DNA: TGTGCCAGCAGTTTCCCCTCGAGGGCAGGAATCTCCTATGGCTACACCTTC
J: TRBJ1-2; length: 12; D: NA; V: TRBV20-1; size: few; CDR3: CSAMEPSYGYTF; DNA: TGCAGTGCGATGGAGCCCTCCTATGGCTACACCTTC
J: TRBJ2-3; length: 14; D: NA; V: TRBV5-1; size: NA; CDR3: CASSWRDGTDTQYF; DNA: TGCGCCAGCAGCTGGAGGGACGGCACAGATACGCAGTATTTT
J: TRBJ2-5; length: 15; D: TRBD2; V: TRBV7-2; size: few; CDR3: CASSLMGLAKETQYF; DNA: TGTGCCAGCAGCTTAATGGGACTAGCAAAAGAGACCCAGTACTTC
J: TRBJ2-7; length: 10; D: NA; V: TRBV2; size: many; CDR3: CASSLTEQYF; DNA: TGTGCCAGCAGTCTTACCGAGCAGTACTTC
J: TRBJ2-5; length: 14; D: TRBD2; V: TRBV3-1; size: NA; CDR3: CASSHLAGGKTQYF; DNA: TGTGCCAGCAGCCACCTAGCGGGGGGAAAGACCCAGTACTTC
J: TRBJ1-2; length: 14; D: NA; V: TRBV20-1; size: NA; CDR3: CSAIGQHLMYGYTF; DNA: TGCAGTGCTATCGGACAGCACCTCATGTATGGCTACACCTTC
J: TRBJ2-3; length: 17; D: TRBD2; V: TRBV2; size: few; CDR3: CASSEGGLAGISATQYF; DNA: TGTGCCAGCAGTGAAGGAGGACTAGCGGGAATTTCGGCTACGCAGTATTTT
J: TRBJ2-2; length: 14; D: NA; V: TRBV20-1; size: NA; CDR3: CSAEQRANTGELFF; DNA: TGCAGTGCAGAACAGCGCGCGAACACCGGGGAGCTGTTTTTT